This TCR beta chain was obtained from a study of PD-L1 blockade in urothelial cancer. At the level of the study: Atezolizumab was started by patients in the mid-2010s at 1,200 mg intravenously every 3 weeks. Blood samples contained a median 141,255 T cells.

Points from the study as a whole: Better progression-free and overall survival followed lower pretreatment blood clonality.

The repertoire was sequenced with immunoSEQ multiplex PCR; TCRdb's copy has only in-frame clones and lacks some. The sample lists some 71,000 clones; about 89% were seen once. Regarding this clone: Its specificity is not known.

V lost 3 bases, J lost 5 bases, and 5 bases stayed unmatched. The CDR3 contains 15 residues. The germline CDR1 and CDR2 sequences are LGHNA and YNFKEQ. Sequences were derived from PBMCs, sampled around atezolizumab (anti-PD-L1) treatment. The chain joins TRBV4-2 to TRBJ2-3, with 10 bases aligning to TRBD2. The source is a man aged 55 to 70 with urothelial cancer. This chain's CDR3 is CASSHLAGELDTQYF. CDR3 nucleotide sequence: TGTGCCAGCAGCCATCTAGCGGGGGAATTAGATACGCAGTATTTT.